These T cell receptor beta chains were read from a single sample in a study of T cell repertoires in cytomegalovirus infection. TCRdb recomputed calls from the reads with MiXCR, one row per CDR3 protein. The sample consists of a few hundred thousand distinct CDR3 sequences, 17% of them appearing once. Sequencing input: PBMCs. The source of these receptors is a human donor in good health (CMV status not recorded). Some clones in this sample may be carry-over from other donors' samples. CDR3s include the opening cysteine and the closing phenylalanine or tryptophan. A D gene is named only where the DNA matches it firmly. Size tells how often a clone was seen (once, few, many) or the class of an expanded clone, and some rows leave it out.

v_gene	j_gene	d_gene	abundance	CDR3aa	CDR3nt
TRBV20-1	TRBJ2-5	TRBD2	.	CSAPSGTSGAGGETQYF	TGCAGTGCCCCTTCCGGGACTAGCGGGGCAGGGGGGGAGACCCAGTACTTC
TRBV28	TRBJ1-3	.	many	CASSPGQLGGNTIYF	TGTGCCAGCAGTCCCGGACAGTTAGGAGGAAACACCATATATTTT
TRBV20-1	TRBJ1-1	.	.	CSARRRSTEAFF	TGCAGTGCTAGGAGGAGGAGCACTGAAGCTTTCTTT
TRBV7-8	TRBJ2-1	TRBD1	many	CASSLGQVGEQFF	TGTGCCAGCAGCTTGGGACAGGTCGGTGAGCAGTTCTTC
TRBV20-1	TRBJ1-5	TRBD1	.	CSAIITGTGDQPQHF	TGCAGTGCTATAATAACTGGGACAGGGGATCAGCCCCAGCATTTT
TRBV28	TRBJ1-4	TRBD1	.	CASSLTGGYEKLFF	TGTGCCAGCAGCCTGACAGGGGGTTATGAAAAACTGTTTTTT
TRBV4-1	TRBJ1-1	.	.	CASSQDADGRAGLF	TGCGCCAGCAGCCAAGATGCAGACGGGAGGGCTGGCCTCTTT
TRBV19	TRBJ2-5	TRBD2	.	CASSRLAGGARETQYF	TGTGCCAGTAGTCGACTAGCGGGGGGTGCCCGGGAGACCCAGTACTTC
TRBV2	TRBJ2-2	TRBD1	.	CASSEQGQKNTGELFF	TGTGCCAGCAGTGAGCAGGGACAGAAAAACACCGGGGAGCTGTTTTTT
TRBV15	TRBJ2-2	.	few	CATSRDRITGELFF	TGTGCCACCAGCAGAGATCGAATCACCGGGGAGCTGTTTTTT
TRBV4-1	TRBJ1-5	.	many	CASSQGTVYQPQHF	TGCGCCAGCAGCCAAGGGACAGTTTATCAGCCCCAGCATTTT
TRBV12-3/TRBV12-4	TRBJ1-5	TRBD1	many	CASSSTGSQPQHF	TGTGCCAGCAGTTCGACAGGGAGTCAGCCCCAGCATTTT
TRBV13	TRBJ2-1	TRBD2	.	CASSVLAGANYNEQFF	TGTGCCAGCAGCGTACTAGCGGGGGCAAACTACAATGAGCAGTTCTTC
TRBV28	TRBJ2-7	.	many	CATQGSSYEQYF	TGTGCTACGCAGGGAAGCTCCTACGAGCAGTACTTC
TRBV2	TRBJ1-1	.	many	CASSTSSMNTEAFF	TGTGCCAGCAGTACGTCTTCCATGAACACTGAAGCTTTCTTT
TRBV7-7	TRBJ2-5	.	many	CASSVGHSEETQYF	TGTGCTAGCAGCGTGGGACATTCGGAAGAGACCCAGTACTTC
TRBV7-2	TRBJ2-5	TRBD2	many	CASSLGLAGNQETQYF	TGTGCCAGCAGCTTAGGACTAGCGGGGAACCAAGAGACCCAGTACTTC
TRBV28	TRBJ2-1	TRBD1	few	CASSLPPGQGYNEQFF	TGTGCCAGCAGTTTACCCCCGGGACAGGGTTACAATGAGCAGTTCTTC
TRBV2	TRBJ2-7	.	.	CASSGAGQGSYEQYF	TGTGCCAGCAGTGGGGCAGGGCAGGGCTCCTACGAGCAGTACTTC
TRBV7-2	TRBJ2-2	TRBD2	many	CASSLPPTSGATGELFF	TGTGCCAGCAGCCTACCACCGACTAGCGGGGCCACCGGGGAGCTGTTTTTT
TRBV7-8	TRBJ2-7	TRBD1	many	CASSSGQGAPDYEQYF	TGTGCCAGCAGCTCCGGACAGGGGGCGCCTGACTACGAGCAGTACTTC
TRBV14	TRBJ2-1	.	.	CASSQDIGGLAGRLWQFF	TGTGCCAGCAGCCAAGATATAGGGGGTCTGGCGGGGCGGCTGTGGCAGTTCTTC
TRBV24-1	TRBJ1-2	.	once	CATSDHYGYTF	TGTGCCACCAGTGACCATTATGGCTACACCTTC
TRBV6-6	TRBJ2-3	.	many	CASSSPGTDTQYF	TGTGCCAGCAGTTCCCCCGGCACAGATACGCAGTATTTT
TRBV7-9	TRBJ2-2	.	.	CASSFGSVFTGELFF	TGTGCCAGCAGCTTCGGATCGGTTTTCACCGGGGAGCTGTTTTTT
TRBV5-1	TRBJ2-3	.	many	CASSHGAGRTDTQYF	TGCGCCAGCAGCCACGGGGCAGGGCGGACAGATACGCAGTATTTT
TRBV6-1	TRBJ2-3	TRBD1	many	CASYTGTGGTDTQYF	TGTGCCAGTTACACCGGGACAGGGGGGACAGATACGCAGTATTTT
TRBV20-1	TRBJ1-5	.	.	CSARPGSYNQPQHF	TGCAGTGCTAGACCGGGCAGCTACAATCAGCCCCAGCATTTT
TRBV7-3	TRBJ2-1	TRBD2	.	CASSVTSGGGSEQFF	TGTGCCAGCAGCGTAACTAGCGGGGGGGGAAGTGAGCAGTTCTTC
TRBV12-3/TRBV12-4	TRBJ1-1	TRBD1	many	CASRLTGDTEAFF	TGTGCCAGCAGACTCACAGGGGACACTGAAGCTTTCTTT
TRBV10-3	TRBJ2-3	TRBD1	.	CAIRTDRASTDTQYF	TGTGCCATCAGGACGGACAGGGCGAGCACAGATACGCAGTATTTT
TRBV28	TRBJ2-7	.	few	CASSLRTPLIREQYF	TGTGCCAGCAGTTTAAGGACCCCCCTTATTAGGGAGCAGTACTTC
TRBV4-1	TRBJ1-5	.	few	CASSQSSADQPQHF	TGCGCCAGCAGCCAATCCTCGGCAGATCAGCCCCAGCATTTT
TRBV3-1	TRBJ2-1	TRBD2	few	CASSFTSGGASEQFF	TGTGCCAGCAGCTTCACTAGCGGGGGGGCTAGTGAGCAGTTCTTC
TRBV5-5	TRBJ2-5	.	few	CASSPMEGAGETQYF	TGTGCCAGCAGCCCAATGGAGGGGGCAGGGGAGACCCAGTACTTC
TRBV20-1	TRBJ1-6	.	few	CSARVAAANSPLHF	TGCAGTGCTAGAGTTGCGGCGGCGAATTCACCCCTCCACTTT
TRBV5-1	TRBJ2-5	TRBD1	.	CASTQTGAVQETQYF	TGCGCCAGCACCCAGACAGGGGCCGTACAAGAGACCCAGTACTTC
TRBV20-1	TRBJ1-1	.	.	CSAEGREAFF	TGCAGTGCCGAGGGCAGGGAAGCTTTCTTT
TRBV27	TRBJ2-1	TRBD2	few	CASSFSAGGSYNEQFF	TGTGCCAGCAGTTTTTCCGCGGGGGGCTCCTACAATGAGCAGTTCTTC
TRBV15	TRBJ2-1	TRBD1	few	CATSRPRTGSNEQFF	TGTGCCACCAGCAGACCCAGGACAGGGTCAAATGAGCAGTTCTTC
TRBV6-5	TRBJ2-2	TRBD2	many	CASSYGSIAGVSGNTGELFF	TGTGCCAGCAGTTACGGGTCCATAGCGGGGGTGTCGGGGAACACCGGGGAGCTGTTTTTT
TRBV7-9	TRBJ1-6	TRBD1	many	CASSGSGTGGSNSPLHF	TGTGCCAGCAGCGGATCCGGGACAGGGGGCTCTAATTCACCCCTCCACTTT
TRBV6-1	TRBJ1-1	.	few	CASSVRGQWTEAFF	TGTGCCAGCAGTGTGAGGGGTCAGTGGACTGAAGCTTTCTTT
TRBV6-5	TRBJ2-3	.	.	CASSYTGAIRSTDTQYF	TGTGCCAGCAGTTACACGGGGGCAATAAGAAGCACAGATACGCAGTATTTT
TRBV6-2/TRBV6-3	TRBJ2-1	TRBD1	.	CASSYFDRVHEQFF	TGTGCCAGCAGTTACTTTGACAGGGTGCATGAGCAGTTCTTC
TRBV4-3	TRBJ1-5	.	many	CASSQDIGDNQPQHF	TGCGCCAGCAGCCAAGATATAGGGGATAATCAGCCCCAGCATTTT
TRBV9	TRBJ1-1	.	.	CASSVGLSVGGKTEAFF	TGTGCCAGCAGCGTAGGGTTGTCGGTGGGTGGGAAGACTGAAGCTTTCTTT
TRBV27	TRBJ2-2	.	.	CASSLLASGTGELFF	TGTGCCAGCAGTTTACTAGCATCGGGCACCGGGGAGCTGTTTTTT
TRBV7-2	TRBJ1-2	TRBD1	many	CASGPGQGVGYTF	TGTGCCAGCGGACCGGGACAGGGGGTCGGCTACACCTTC
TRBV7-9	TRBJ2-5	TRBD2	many	CASSSGITGGGLQETQYF	TGTGCCAGCAGCTCAGGGATCACTGGCGGGGGGCTCCAAGAGACCCAGTACTTC
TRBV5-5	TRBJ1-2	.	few	CASSVDSYYGYTF	TGTGCCAGCAGCGTGGATAGCTACTATGGCTACACCTTC
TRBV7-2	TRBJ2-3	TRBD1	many	CASSSRQGGTDTQYF	TGTGCCAGCAGCTCTCGACAGGGGGGGACAGATACGCAGTATTTT
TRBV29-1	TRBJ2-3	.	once	CSGGSTRDSTDTQYF	TGCAGCGGGGGGAGTACTCGGGATAGCACAGATACGCAGTATTTT
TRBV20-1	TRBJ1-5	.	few	CSAGLIMNQPQHF	TGCAGTGCGGGACTGATTATGAATCAGCCCCAGCATTTT
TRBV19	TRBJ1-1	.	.	CASTPLGSLGNTEAFF	TGTGCCAGTACCCCCTTGGGGTCGCTGGGAAACACTGAAGCTTTCTTT
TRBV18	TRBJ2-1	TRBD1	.	CASSLRTGIPYNEQFF	TGTGCCAGCTCACTCCGGACAGGGATCCCCTACAATGAGCAGTTCTTC
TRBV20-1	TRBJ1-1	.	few	CSVRTTNVNTEAFF	TGCAGTGTCCGGACAACGAACGTGAACACTGAAGCTTTCTTT
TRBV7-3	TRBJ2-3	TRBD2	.	CASSSSGGNTQYF	TGTGCCAGCAGCTCTAGCGGGGGGAATACGCAGTATTTT
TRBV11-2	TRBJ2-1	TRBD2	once	CASSFTQAGGLYNEQFF	TGTGCCAGCAGCTTTACCCAGGCGGGGGGGCTATACAATGAGCAGTTCTTC